The present entry profiles one T cell receptor beta chain with its context. In the original analysis: Reference gene primer amplification gave nucleated cell count estimates. Clones were sequenced by immunoSEQ multiplex PCR, and TCRdb holds only the in-frame ones, with some missing. V and J calls plus clone size are reproduced from that table; the DNA served to infer D and trimming. This table holds approximately 98,000 clones, roughly 70% found once. This record belongs to a study of blood T cell repertoires in COVID-19. In the study overall: Whether acute or convalescent, the COVID-19 samples came from the United States, Italy and Spain.

V gave up 4 bases and J gave up 6 bases; unmatched junction bases: 3. The length of the CDR3 is 12 residues. Germline lookup yields CDR1 SGHRS and CDR2 YFSETQ. The chain employs TRBV5-1 and TRBJ1-2; 7 bases are a match to TRBD1. This TCR derives from a woman in her thirties or forties with acute or convalescent COVID-19. The sample taken for sequencing was peripheral blood. The DNA for the CDR3 is TGCGCCAGCAGCCGGGACAGCGATGGCTACACCTTC. Translating it yields CASSRDSDGYTF.